The TCR beta chain under discussion was sequenced for a study of T cell changes during pregnancy in multiple sclerosis. Method: immunoSEQ multiplex PCR; TCRdb's copy keeps in-frame clones and lacks some. Of tens of thousands of clones in the sample, about nine tenths were seen once. Germline values: CDR1 MNHEY, CDR2 SMNVEV (reference sequence). V gave up 4 bases and J gave up 2 bases; unmatched junction bases: 9. This CDR3 is 16 amino acids long. This sequence originates from a female donor with multiple sclerosis, enrolled in a pregnancy study. The sequenced sample was CD4+ T cells from peripheral blood mononuclear cells, obtained before pregnancy. V and J are TRBV27 and TRBJ1-2, with 8 positions matching TRBD1. CDR3: CASSSLGQGLNYGYTF. The DNA of the CDR3 is TGTGCCAGCAGTTCCCTTGGACAGGGTTTAAACTATGGCTACACCTTC.